This T cell receptor beta chain was recovered during a study of shared clonotypes between healthy human individuals. Regarding the study as a whole: As a rule, naive subsets had a larger estimated richness than memory subsets.

A word on this clone: What it binds is unknown.

Naive CD8 cells comprised CD45RO-negative, CCR7-positively selected cells, excluding terminally differentiated effector memory CD45RA+ cells. The data were produced by immunoSEQ multiplex PCR, yet TCRdb's version contains in-frame clones alone and is incomplete. The data show some 2,100,000 clones, with 85% to 95% seen just once and 1.5% to 2% held by the top ten. The CDR3 sequence is 13 residues long. The germline V gene encodes CDR1 MNHEY and CDR2 SMNVEV (reference sequence). The V and J ends lost 6 bases and 3 bases respectively, with 12 bases between them. The chain couples TRBV27 to TRBJ2-7; D gene uncertain. The sample consisted of naive CD8+ T cells from PBMCs. This TCR was recovered from a man in his late teens or twenties in good health. Some clones in this sample may be carry-over from other donors' samples. The CDR3 bases are TGTGCCAGCAGCCCTTTTGGCCACTACGAGCAGTACTTC. Protein product: CASSPFGHYEQYF.